The source of this T cell receptor beta chain is a study of T cells in Graves' hyperthyroidism and ophthalmopathy (dated by TCRdb to about 2019). In the study overall: Peripheral blood samples were taken at initial diagnosis, before any treatment was given. To identify TCR V-J signatures that set the groups apart, the researchers used a discovery cohort of about a hundred patients, made up of around 42 with Graves' ophthalmopathy and about 55 with stable Graves' hyperthyroidism. An independent validation cohort of 18 to 20 hyperthyroidism patients and approximately 16 patients who later progressed to ophthalmopathy tested prospective prediction of ophthalmopathy. The 90 to 100 discovery patients were randomly divided into training and test sets at a 7:3 ratio. Thyroid tissue and blood T-cell repertoires from roughly 6 Graves' hyperthyroidism patients were also compared in the study. After sampling, hyperthyroidism patients received methimazole starting at 30 mg daily, and ophthalmopathy patients received high-dose intravenous methylprednisolone. TCR Vbeta CDR3 sequencing of 130 to 150 peripheral blood samples (approximately 44 ophthalmopathy, some 75 hyperthyroidism and roughly 17 progressor patients) is reported in the paper. General study outcomes and caveats: Sample size was not statistically predetermined, and blinding of investigators to group allocation was not performed. Blood samples also contained most of the expanded thyroid clonotypes (frequency above 0.001), which suggests that blood repertoires may reflect thyroid immune responses. A 13 V-J signature model separated ophthalmopathy from stable hyperthyroidism, with roughly 88% sensitivity and 81.08% specificity in cross-validation and 80%/75% in testing. In validation, the model predicted progression to ophthalmopathy a median of roughly 6.2 months before onset, with 65% to 71% sensitivity and around 76% specificity.

The germline V gene yields SNHLY for CDR1 and FYNNEI for CDR2. The CDR3 holds 11 amino acids from the cysteine to the phenylalanine. The DNA shown is the 33-base CDR3, in frame from base 1. V gives up 3 bases and J gives up 9 bases, and the segment between their germline ends measures 6 bases. This clonotype was found many times. Its antigen is still unknown. No base quality information exists; no much larger clone differs at one position. In the ophthalmopathy patients, disease was moderately to severely active, with a Clinical Activity Score of 3 or more, a NOSPECS grade of 4 or more, and a duration of less than 3 months. Patients with uncontrolled infections, other autoimmune diseases, pregnancy or lactation were excluded. Diagnoses relied on clinical symptoms, serum thyroxine and TRAb, thyroid ultrasound and orbital computed tomography. PBMCs were separated from approximately 9.9 ml of fresh peripheral blood using Ficoll-Paque density gradient centrifugation. Total RNA was extracted with Trizol reagent, and quality was checked on an Agilent 2100 Bioanalyzer.

The TCR beta CDR3 regions were amplified from the RNA transcripts. For the first round of RT-PCR on the TCR CDR3, the HTBI primer set was used together with the Qiagen OneStep RT-PCR kit. Libraries were constructed in a second round of multiplex PCR, after which size selection and purification were carried out. Sequencing of the libraries was done on an Illumina HiSeq2000 using paired-end 100 bp reads. As for the original processing: SOAPnuke was used to process the raw data, with reads discarded if the reads contained adapters or uncalled bases, had a mean Phred below 15, or lacked an exact constant-primer or identifier match. High-quality paired reads were merged using COPE v1.2.5, and each unique nucleotide sequence was defined as a clonotype. MiTCR v1.1 was used to align the clonotypes against IMGT TRBV, TRBD and TRBJ reference segments. The analysis was restricted to V-J combinations with a frequency above 0.0001, which together covered over 99% of the repertoires. A TCS score was defined as the ratio between F50 (clonal expansion) and ExV (chaos), using BLOSUM62-based TCRdist between CDR3 peptides within each V-J. Welch's t-statistics and random forest reduced approximately 520 V-J features to 13, which were used in a naive Bayes classifier (R e1071). In-frame beta chains were kept once TCRdb had trimmed the public reads at Q25 with fastp and called clones with MiXCR. Under each unique CDR3 protein, matching rows form one entry showing the most common genes and DNA. These V and J calls are TCRdb output, not the study's own analysis. This sample is represented by nearly 600,000 distinct CDR3 sequences; approximately 15% of them were singletons. The ten largest clones add up to roughly 7% of the sample.

The sequence joins TRBV2 to TRBJ2-1; a confident D gene designation cannot be given. Sequencing input: blood. This clonotype was obtained from a young woman with Graves' ophthalmopathy. The DNA is as follows: TGTGCCAGCAGTGATTTTATTGAGCAGTTCTTC. The resulting protein is CASSDFIEQFF.